The 15 T cell receptor beta chains below all came from one sample that was sequenced in a study of identical twins. In TCRdb, the 5' RACE reads were re-called with MiXCR into one record per CDR3 protein. The sample holds hundreds of thousands of distinct CDR3 sequences, about 9.4% seen once. These data also formed part of another study, on yellow fever vaccine responses in identical twins.

Sequencing used PBMCs. The receptor set was obtained from a woman between 18 and 29 years old in good health.

This clonotype was picked up a small number of times. The chain employs TRBV11-2 and TRBJ2-7; no clear D gene. Trimming took 5 bases from V and 5 from J, leaving 7 bases between them. There are 11 residues in the CDR3. Germline loops: CDR1 SGHAT, CDR2 FQNNGV. CDR3 nucleotide sequence: TGTGCCAGCAGCATCTCAAACGAGCAGTACTTC. As protein: CASSISNEQYF.

This clonotype was picked up a small number of times. The V gene is TRBV5-8, the J gene TRBJ1-5; D gene unclear. This CDR3 contains 13 residues. Germline V gene data show CDR1 as SGHTS and CDR2 as YDEGEE. V lost 7 bases and J lost 3, with 11 bases in between. CDR3 sequence reads: CASVPSFNQPQHF. The CDR3 nucleotides read TGTGCCAGCGTTCCCTCCTTCAATCAGCCCCAGCATTTT.

This clonotype has a count of ten or more. This chain links TRBV7-9 with TRBJ1-1; D unresolved. Between the trimmed V and J ends, which lost 4 bases and 8 bases, there was a span of 17 bases. Germline lookup yields CDR1 SEHNR and CDR2 FQNEAQ (reference sequence). The CDR3 has 14 amino acids. The CDR3 spells CASSSSWGRSEAFF. Here the CDR3 DNA reads TGTGCCAGCAGCTCTAGCTGGGGTAGGTCGGAAGCTTTCTTT.

Only a few counts were recorded for this clonotype. The chain uses TRBV10-3 and TRBJ1-4; D may be TRBD1 (5 bases). Trimming removed 4 bases at V and 8 bases at J, with 14 bases between. The CDR3 spans 14 residues. CDR1 ENHRY and CDR2 SYGVKD come from the germline V gene. In nucleotides, the CDR3 is TGTGCCATCAGTGCCCAGGGAGTTGAGGAAAAACTGTTTTTT. As protein: CAISAQGVEEKLFF.

There are many counts of this clonotype. V gene TRBV15 combines with J gene TRBJ2-1; D perhaps matches TRBD2 (6 bases). The CDR3 totals 14 residues. The V gene's germline CDR1 is LNHNV and CDR2 YYDKDF (reference sequence). V lost 0 bases and J 4 bases, leaving 7 bases between the germline ends. Written as DNA, the CDR3 is TGTGCCACCAGCAGAGATCGGGAGTACAATGAGCAGTTCTTC. Its protein product is CATSRDREYNEQFF.

The V and J genes are TRBV6-5 and TRBJ1-4; D is ambiguous. This CDR3 region has 15 residues. With 3 bases removed from V and 3 bases from J, the gap between germline ends came to 11 bases. The germline CDR1 and CDR2 sequences are MNHEY and SVGAGI. CDR3 DNA: TGTGCCAGCAGTTATACATACTGGCCTAATGAAAAACTGTTTTTT. Translated, it gives CASSYTYWPNEKLFF.

This clonotype was found many times. The V gene is TRBV7-9, the J gene TRBJ2-1; no clear D gene. V was trimmed by 3 bases and J by 5 bases, leaving 14 bases between them. This CDR3 has 15 amino acids. CDR1 SEHNR and CDR2 FQNEAQ come from the germline V gene (reference sequence). CDR3 DNA sequence: TGTGCCAGCAGCTTGGGCCCCCCGTACGACAATGAGCAGTTCTTC. It is translated as CASSLGPPYDNEQFF.

This chain connects TRBV3-1 to TRBJ2-2; maybe TRBD1 (6 bases). The V gene lost 1 base and the J gene lost 2 bases, with 11 bases spanning the gap. This CDR3 region has 16 residues. Germline assignment: CDR1 LGHDT and CDR2 YNNKEL (reference sequence). CDR3 loop: CASSQGAGDNTGELFF. Here the CDR3 DNA reads TGTGCCAGCAGCCAAGGAGCAGGGGATAACACCGGGGAGCTGTTTTTT.

The chain uses TRBV25-1 and TRBJ2-7, with D unclear. The CDR3 totals 12 residues. The germline V and J ends were trimmed by 4 bases and 7 bases, with 11 bases remaining between them. The V gene's germline CDR1 is MGHDK and CDR2 SYGVNS. In DNA form, the CDR3 reads TGTGCCAGCAGTGTAAGGGTAGGGGAGCAGTACTTC. Translating it yields CASSVRVGEQYF.

V and J are TRBV25-1 and TRBJ1-2; D not resolved. Germline V gene lookup returns CDR1 MGHDK and CDR2 SYGVNS. The CDR3 sequence is 12 residues long. Trimming removed 3 bases at V and 3 bases at J, with 5 bases between. CDR3 DNA sequence: TGTGCCAGCAGTGAGAGCCACTATGGCTACACCTTC. It encodes CASSESHYGYTF.

This clonotype showed up just a few times. V gene TRBV27 combines with J gene TRBJ2-1; 7 bases fit TRBD2. Germline V lookup: CDR1 MNHEY, CDR2 SMNVEV (reference sequence). Germline trimming cut 8 bases from V and 8 bases from J; bases unmatched to any gene: 15. This CDR3 comprises 15 residues. The chain's CDR3 is CASRAAGVLSDEQFF. CDR3 nucleotide sequence: TGTGCCAGCCGGGCGGCGGGAGTGCTATCGGATGAGCAGTTCTTC.

Many counts were recorded for this clonotype. V is TRBV3-1 and J is TRBJ1-1; TRBD1 aligns across 8 bases. Germline values: CDR1 LGHDT, CDR2 YNNKEL (reference sequence). The V segment lost 0 bases and the J segment 11 bases; nucleotides outside the gene matches: 14. The length of the CDR3 is 16 residues. The DNA of the CDR3 is TGTGCCAGCAGCCAAGAAGGACAGGGAATCGGACGTGTGGCTTTCTTT. It codes for CASSQEGQGIGRVAFF.

The chain uses TRBV6-5 and TRBJ2-5; possibly TRBD1 for D (5 bases). The length of the CDR3 is 14 residues. Germline loops: CDR1 MNHEY, CDR2 SVGAGI. Trimming took 0 bases from V and 4 from J, leaving 9 bases between them. The DNA for the CDR3 is TGTGCCAGCAGTTACTCAGGGGTACGAGAGACCCAGTACTTC. Its translation is CASSYSGVRETQYF.

This clonotype has just a few counts. The chain employs TRBV6-5 and TRBJ2-5, with TRBD1 matching over 8 bases. The CDR3 has 15 residues. V shed 4 bases, J shed 5 bases, and the junction held 9 bases outside the gene matches. Germline V gene sequence: CDR1 MNHEY, CDR2 SVGAGI. Here the CDR3 reads CASSSWDRPQETQYF. The CDR3 DNA sequence: TGTGCCAGCAGTTCTTGGGACAGGCCGCAGGAGACCCAGTACTTC.

The rearrangement joins TRBV6-1 to TRBJ1-5; D uncertain. The V end was cut by 6 bases, the J end by 2 bases, with 14 bases between. The germline gives CDR1 MNHNS, CDR2 SASEGT. The CDR3 runs 15 residues. The CDR3 DNA reads TGTGCCAGCAGAAGTAGCTCCCTAGGCAATCAGCCCCAGCATTTT. It yields the protein CASRSSSLGNQPQHF.